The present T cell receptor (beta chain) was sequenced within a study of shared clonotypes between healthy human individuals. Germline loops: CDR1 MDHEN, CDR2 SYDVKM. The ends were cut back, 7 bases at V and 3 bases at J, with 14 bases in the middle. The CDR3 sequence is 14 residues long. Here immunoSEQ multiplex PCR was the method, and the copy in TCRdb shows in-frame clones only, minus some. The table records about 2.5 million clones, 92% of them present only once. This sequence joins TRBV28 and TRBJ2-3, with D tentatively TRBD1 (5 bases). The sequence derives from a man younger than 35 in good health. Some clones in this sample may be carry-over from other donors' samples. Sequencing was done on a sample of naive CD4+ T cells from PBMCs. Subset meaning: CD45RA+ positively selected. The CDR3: CASTVGHTTDTQYF. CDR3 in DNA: TGTGCCAGCACCGTCGGACATACAACAGATACGCAGTATTTT.